This is a list of T cell receptor beta chains from one sample in a study of shared clonotypes between healthy human individuals. Profiling relied on immunoSEQ multiplex PCR, and the TCRdb table lists in-frame clones only, not all of them. The top ten hold approximately 0.41% of the sample, which has fewer than 3 million clones, less than 95% seen once. Material: naive CD4+ T cells from PBMCs. These receptors all stem from a man between 18 and 29 years old in good health. Some clones in this sample may be carry-over from other donors' samples. Both conserved end residues are part of each CDR3. D genes are given only for firm matches. Size is omitted from some rows. Given values are once, few, many or a class for expanded clones.

V,size,D,J,CDR3,DNA
TRBV4-3,.,.,TRBJ2-3,CASSQDARGYTDTQYF,TGCGCCAGCAGCCAAGATGCCAGGGGCTACACAGATACGCAGTATTTT
TRBV19,few,.,TRBJ2-2,CASSIPVGGELFF,TGTGCCAGTAGTATACCCGTTGGCGGGGAGCTGTTTTTT
TRBV2,.,.,TRBJ2-1,CASTTEGGNEQFF,TGTGCCAGCACCACTGAAGGGGGAAATGAGCAGTTCTTC
TRBV10-3,.,.,TRBJ2-7,CATGQTAYEQYF,TGTGCCACCGGACAGACGGCCTACGAGCAGTACTTC
TRBV28,.,.,TRBJ2-7,CASGTGPYEQYF,TGTGCCAGCGGAACGGGACCGTACGAGCAGTACTTC
TRBV5-5,.,.,TRBJ1-2,CASSLGHLSNYGYTF,TGTGCCAGCAGCTTGGGTCACCTCTCTAACTATGGCTACACCTTC
TRBV2,.,.,TRBJ1-3,CASNEGISSSGNTIYF,TGTGCCAGCAATGAGGGTATCTCTAGCTCTGGAAACACCATATATTTT
TRBV6-1,.,TRBD2,TRBJ2-7,CASSVRTSGGAYEQYF,TGTGCCAGCAGTGTGAGGACTAGCGGGGGGGCCTACGAGCAGTACTTC
TRBV5-1,few,TRBD2,TRBJ2-3,CASSSLAGGSTDTQYF,TGCGCCAGCAGCTCCCTTGCGGGAGGTAGCACAGATACGCAGTATTTT
TRBV5-1,.,TRBD1,TRBJ1-2,CASSLDRGGYTF,TGCGCCAGCAGCCTCGACAGGGGCGGCTACACCTTC
TRBV6-1,.,TRBD1,TRBJ1-1,CASESGTVNTEAFF,TGTGCCAGCGAGTCCGGGACAGTGAACACTGAAGCTTTCTTT
TRBV6-5,.,.,TRBJ2-5,CASGDPGFGETQYF,TGTGCCAGCGGGGATCCGGGGTTTGGGGAGACCCAGTACTTC
TRBV19,.,.,TRBJ1-1,CASSPSFGENTEAFF,TGTGCCAGTAGTCCGAGTTTTGGGGAAAACACTGAAGCTTTCTTT
TRBV28,.,TRBD1,TRBJ2-2,CASRYSQGATNTGELFF,TGTGCCAGCAGATACTCTCAGGGGGCTACGAACACCGGGGAGCTGTTTTTT
TRBV7-8,once,.,TRBJ2-5,CASSLETRMRTQYF,TGTGCCAGCAGCTTAGAGACCCGGATGAGGACCCAGTACTTC
TRBV7-3,once,.,TRBJ2-1,CASSLISGNEQFF,TGTGCCAGCAGCTTAATTAGTGGCAATGAGCAGTTCTTC
TRBV7-8,.,TRBD2,TRBJ2-7,CASRLTGTSAPYEQYF,TGTGCCAGCAGACTAACCGGGACTAGCGCACCCTACGAGCAGTACTTC
TRBV28,.,TRBD1,TRBJ1-1,CASSLGGQGDTEAFF,TGTGCCAGCAGCCTTGGGGGACAGGGAGACACTGAAGCTTTCTTT
TRBV6-5,.,TRBD1,TRBJ2-3,CASEGADTDTQYF,TGTGCCAGTGAGGGGGCAGACACAGATACGCAGTATTTT
TRBV5-1,once,.,TRBJ1-4,CASSLGYSTTNEKLFF,TGCGCCAGCAGCTTGGGCTACTCGACGACTAATGAAAAACTGTTTTTT
TRBV28,.,.,TRBJ1-5,CASSYGQRDQPQHF,TGTGCCAGCAGCTACGGACAGAGGGATCAGCCCCAGCATTTT
TRBV11-2,.,TRBD2,TRBJ2-1,CASSLIVSAGGPFNEQFF,TGTGCCAGCAGCTTAATCGTCTCGGCGGGAGGGCCTTTTAATGAGCAGTTCTTC
TRBV25-1,.,TRBD1,TRBJ2-7,CASGQGASYEQYF,TGTGCCAGCGGACAGGGGGCATCCTACGAGCAGTACTTC
TRBV19,.,.,TRBJ1-5,CASIGVRRDQPQHF,TGTGCCAGTATAGGAGTGAGGAGAGATCAGCCCCAGCATTTT
TRBV28,few,.,TRBJ1-1,CASSLIGLQDTEAFF,TGTGCCAGCAGTTTGATAGGGCTTCAGGACACTGAAGCTTTCTTT
TRBV4-2,.,.,TRBJ2-7,CATRTGSGDSYEQYF,TGTGCCACTCGTACGGGGTCGGGGGATTCGTACGAGCAGTACTTC
TRBV5-4,.,.,TRBJ2-3,CASSVRPGDTQYF,TGTGCCAGCAGCGTGAGACCCGGGGATACGCAGTATTTT
TRBV4-2,.,TRBD1,TRBJ2-7,CASSPGQGFYEQYF,TGTGCCAGCAGCCCGGGACAGGGGTTCTACGAGCAGTACTTC
TRBV5-1,.,.,TRBJ1-1,CASSHQQNTEAFF,TGCGCCAGCAGCCACCAACAGAACACTGAAGCTTTCTTT
TRBV6-1,.,TRBD1,TRBJ1-4,CASRPMTGGGEKLFF,TGTGCCAGCAGACCTATGACAGGGGGCGGTGAAAAACTGTTTTTT
TRBV5-4,.,TRBD2,TRBJ2-5,CASSPVGAGGGWQETQYF,TGTGCCAGCAGCCCCGTGGGCGCGGGAGGCGGTTGGCAAGAGACCCAGTACTTC
TRBV7-2,.,.,TRBJ2-7,CASSLTRDRDWTPYEQYF,TGTGCCAGCAGCCTTACCCGTGACAGGGACTGGACCCCCTACGAGCAGTACTTC
TRBV4-1,.,.,TRBJ1-3,CASSQASWQASGNTIYF,TGCGCCAGCAGCCAAGCCTCTTGGCAGGCCTCTGGAAACACCATATATTTT
TRBV7-8,.,TRBD2,TRBJ2-7,CASSLGTSGAWGYEQYF,TGTGCCAGCAGCTTAGGGACTAGCGGGGCATGGGGGTACGAGCAGTACTTC
TRBV19,once,.,TRBJ2-2,CASRQGRAGELFF,TGTGCCAGCCGACAGGGGAGGGCCGGGGAGCTGTTTTTT
TRBV2,.,TRBD2,TRBJ2-1,CASRGLAGRFVNEQFF,TGTGCCAGCCGTGGACTAGCGGGAAGGTTCGTCAATGAGCAGTTCTTC
TRBV7-8,once,.,TRBJ2-6,CASSIGHRGSGANVLTF,TGTGCCAGCAGCATCGGGCACCGCGGTTCTGGGGCCAACGTCCTGACTTTC
TRBV14,.,TRBD2,TRBJ2-7,CASSQTKTSAYEQYF,TGTGCCAGCAGCCAGACCAAGACTAGCGCTTACGAGCAGTACTTC
TRBV14,.,.,TRBJ2-5,CASSVRGETQYF,TGTGCCAGCAGCGTAAGAGGGGAGACCCAGTACTTC
TRBV5-1,.,.,TRBJ2-3,CASSLEAGAADTQYF,TGCGCCAGCAGCTTGGAGGCAGGGGCGGCGGATACGCAGTATTTT
TRBV7-9,.,.,TRBJ2-2,CASRAGGNTGELFF,TGTGCCAGCAGGGCGGGCGGGAACACCGGGGAGCTGTTTTTT
TRBV5-4,once,TRBD1,TRBJ1-4,CASSLQGAANEKLFF,TGTGCCAGCAGCCTACAGGGGGCTGCTAATGAAAAACTGTTTTTT
TRBV27,.,.,TRBJ1-5,CASSLFGGAGQPQHF,TGTGCCAGCAGTTTATTCGGGGGCGCGGGGCAGCCCCAGCATTTT
TRBV7-9,.,.,TRBJ1-2,CASSPIPGHTNYGYTF,TGTGCCAGCAGCCCCATTCCGGGACATACCAACTATGGCTACACCTTC